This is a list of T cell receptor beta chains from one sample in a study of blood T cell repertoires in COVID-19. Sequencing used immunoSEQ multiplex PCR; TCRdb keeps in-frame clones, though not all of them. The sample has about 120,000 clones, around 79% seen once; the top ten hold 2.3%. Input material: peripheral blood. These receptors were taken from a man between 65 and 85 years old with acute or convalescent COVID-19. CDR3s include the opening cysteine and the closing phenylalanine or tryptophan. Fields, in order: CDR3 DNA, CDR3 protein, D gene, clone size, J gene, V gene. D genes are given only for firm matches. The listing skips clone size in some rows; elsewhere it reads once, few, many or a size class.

CDR3nt: TGTGCCAGCAGTGAAGAGAGTAGAGGAACCGGGGAGCTGTTTTTT
CDR3aa: CASSEESRGTGELFF
d_gene: .
abundance: .
j_gene: TRBJ2-2
v_gene: TRBV2

CDR3nt: TGTGCCAGCAGCTTACACGGGAGTAGCTATGGCTACACCTTC
CDR3aa: CASSLHGSSYGYTF
d_gene: .
abundance: .
j_gene: TRBJ1-2
v_gene: TRBV7-3

CDR3nt: TGTGCCAGCAGCTTATTAACAGGGGAGAGGGGCAATCAGCCCCAGCATTTT
CDR3aa: CASSLLTGERGNQPQHF
d_gene: TRBD1
abundance: .
j_gene: TRBJ1-5
v_gene: TRBV7-8

CDR3nt: TGTGCCAGCAGTTTCCGGGACAGGGGTTCCTCGGGTACGCAGTATTTT
CDR3aa: CASSFRDRGSSGTQYF
d_gene: TRBD1
abundance: .
j_gene: TRBJ2-3
v_gene: TRBV27

CDR3nt: TGTGCCAGCAGCAATTCAACGACAGGGTGGGAGACCCAGTACTTC
CDR3aa: CASSNSTTGWETQYF
d_gene: .
abundance: .
j_gene: TRBJ2-5
v_gene: TRBV21-1

CDR3nt: TGCAGCGTTGAAGTTTCACAGAACACTGAAGCTTTCTTT
CDR3aa: CSVEVSQNTEAFF
d_gene: .
abundance: .
j_gene: TRBJ1-1
v_gene: TRBV29-1

CDR3nt: TGTGCCAGCAGCCACAGACAGGGGGCCCACACTGAAGCTTTCTTT
CDR3aa: CASSHRQGAHTEAFF
d_gene: TRBD1
abundance: .
j_gene: TRBJ1-1
v_gene: TRBV14

CDR3nt: TGTGCCAGCAGCCAACTCGCAACAGGGATTTGGGCCAAAAACATTCAGTACTTC
CDR3aa: CASSQLATGIWAKNIQYF
d_gene: .
abundance: once
j_gene: TRBJ2-4
v_gene: TRBV7-2

CDR3nt: TGTGCCAGCAGCGAATACTCCACTAGCACAGATACGCAGTATTTT
CDR3aa: CASSEYSTSTDTQYF
d_gene: .
abundance: .
j_gene: TRBJ2-3
v_gene: TRBV11-3

CDR3nt: TGTGCCAGCAGCCAGGGGACAGGGTTTGGCTACACCTTC
CDR3aa: CASSQGTGFGYTF
d_gene: TRBD1
abundance: .
j_gene: TRBJ1-2
v_gene: TRBV3-1/TRBV3-2

CDR3nt: TGTGCCAGCAGCGCGGGACAGGGGAACAATGAGCAGTTCTTC
CDR3aa: CASSAGQGNNEQFF
d_gene: TRBD1
abundance: .
j_gene: TRBJ2-1
v_gene: TRBV9

CDR3nt: TGTGCCAGCTCGGACAGGGCGGGTAAAGCTTTCTTT
CDR3aa: CASSDRAGKAFF
d_gene: TRBD1
abundance: .
j_gene: TRBJ1-1
v_gene: TRBV25-1

CDR3nt: TGTGCCAGTAGTTCCCGGGGGGGGACTGAAGCTTTCTTT
CDR3aa: CASSSRGGTEAFF
d_gene: .
abundance: .
j_gene: TRBJ1-1
v_gene: TRBV19

CDR3nt: TGCAGTGCTAGTTCGACAGATAGCAATCAGCCCCAGCATTTT
CDR3aa: CSASSTDSNQPQHF
d_gene: .
abundance: .
j_gene: TRBJ1-5
v_gene: TRBV20-1

CDR3nt: TGTGCCAGCAGCTTAGGGACGGGGGACCGGGACAGAGAACGATACGAGCAGTACTTC
CDR3aa: CASSLGTGDRDRERYEQYF
d_gene: .
abundance: few
j_gene: TRBJ2-7
v_gene: TRBV7-9

CDR3nt: TGCGCCAGCAGCCAAGGGCGGGGGGCCGCAGATACGCAGTATTTT
CDR3aa: CASSQGRGAADTQYF
d_gene: TRBD2
abundance: .
j_gene: TRBJ2-3
v_gene: TRBV4-3

CDR3nt: TGTGCCAGCAGTTTTGTGACTAGCCCCACTCGGGAGACCCAGTACTTC
CDR3aa: CASSFVTSPTRETQYF
d_gene: TRBD2
abundance: .
j_gene: TRBJ2-5
v_gene: TRBV6-5

CDR3nt: TGTGCCAGCAGGCTGGACAGCTCCTACGAGCAGTACTTC
CDR3aa: CASRLDSSYEQYF
d_gene: .
abundance: few
j_gene: TRBJ2-7
v_gene: TRBV6-5

CDR3nt: TGTGCCAGCAGTTACCCTCGGGGGGATACCACCTACGAGCAGTACTTC
CDR3aa: CASSYPRGDTTYEQYF
d_gene: TRBD2
abundance: .
j_gene: TRBJ2-7
v_gene: TRBV6-5

CDR3nt: TGTGCCAGCAGTTACTCGAACGGGGGGAACACTGAAGCTTTCTTT
CDR3aa: CASSYSNGGNTEAFF
d_gene: .
abundance: .
j_gene: TRBJ1-1
v_gene: TRBV6-5

CDR3nt: TGTGCCAGCAGATCGGGACTAGCGGGGGTACAGACCCAGTACTTC
CDR3aa: CASRSGLAGVQTQYF
d_gene: TRBD2
abundance: .
j_gene: TRBJ2-5
v_gene: TRBV5-4

CDR3nt: TGTGCCAGCAGCTTACTGTACTACAAGCAGTACTTC
CDR3aa: CASSLLYYKQYF
d_gene: .
abundance: .
j_gene: TRBJ2-7
v_gene: TRBV7-2

CDR3nt: TGTGCCACCCAACTCTACGGAGGGAGTGAAGCTTTCTTT
CDR3aa: CATQLYGGSEAFF
d_gene: .
abundance: .
j_gene: TRBJ1-1
v_gene: TRBV6-5

CDR3nt: TGTGCCAGCAGTGAATCCCCGGTAGCCTACGAGCAGTACTTC
CDR3aa: CASSESPVAYEQYF
d_gene: .
abundance: .
j_gene: TRBJ2-7
v_gene: TRBV2

CDR3nt: TGTGCCAGCAAATCTTTGACCGGGGGGGGCACAGATACGCAGTATTTT
CDR3aa: CASKSLTGGGTDTQYF
d_gene: TRBD2
abundance: .
j_gene: TRBJ2-3
v_gene: TRBV5-8

CDR3nt: TGTGCCACCAGTGAGACCGGGACATATAGCACAGATACGCAGTATTTT
CDR3aa: CATSETGTYSTDTQYF
d_gene: .
abundance: .
j_gene: TRBJ2-3
v_gene: TRBV24-1

CDR3nt: TGTGCCAGTAAAGACAGGGCCTCCTACAATGAGCAGTTCTTC
CDR3aa: CASKDRASYNEQFF
d_gene: TRBD1
abundance: .
j_gene: TRBJ2-1
v_gene: TRBV19

CDR3nt: TGTGCCAGCAGCTTACCAGGCGGGGGGGTCGATGAGCAGTTCTTC
CDR3aa: CASSLPGGGVDEQFF
d_gene: TRBD2
abundance: .
j_gene: TRBJ2-1
v_gene: TRBV7-3

CDR3nt: TGTGCCAGCAGCTTAGGCGGCGGGGGGGGCCATGAGCAGTTCTTC
CDR3aa: CASSLGGGGGHEQFF
d_gene: TRBD2
abundance: .
j_gene: TRBJ2-1
v_gene: TRBV11-3

CDR3nt: TGCGCCAGCAGCTTTAGCGGGGGGGCGGATACGCAGTATTTT
CDR3aa: CASSFSGGADTQYF
d_gene: TRBD2
abundance: .
j_gene: TRBJ2-3
v_gene: TRBV5-1

CDR3nt: TGTGCCAGCAGCCTCAGAGACAGGACGTACTTC
CDR3aa: CASSLRDRTYF
d_gene: .
abundance: .
j_gene: TRBJ2-7
v_gene: TRBV6-5

CDR3nt: TGTGCCAGCAGTGATGGAGGGTGGGAGTCCGAGACCTTT
CDR3aa: CASSDGGWESETF
d_gene: .
abundance: .
j_gene: TRBJ1-6
v_gene: TRBV2

CDR3nt: TGTGCCAGCAGCTTGGTCAGCGGGGGGGCCTACAATGAGCAGTTCTTC
CDR3aa: CASSLVSGGAYNEQFF
d_gene: TRBD2
abundance: .
j_gene: TRBJ2-1
v_gene: TRBV5-5

CDR3nt: TGTGCCAGCTCACAGGGGGGGGATTCACCCCTCCACTTT
CDR3aa: CASSQGGDSPLHF
d_gene: .
abundance: .
j_gene: TRBJ1-6
v_gene: TRBV18

CDR3nt: TGTGCCAGCAGTCCGCGGCTAGCCTTTCCACAGTCCTACAATGAGCAGTTCTTC
CDR3aa: CASSPRLAFPQSYNEQFF
d_gene: .
abundance: many
j_gene: TRBJ2-1
v_gene: TRBV6-2/TRBV6-3

CDR3nt: TGTGCCAGCAGCGACACGGGACAGTTTAATTCACCCCTCCACTTT
CDR3aa: CASSDTGQFNSPLHF
d_gene: TRBD1
abundance: once
j_gene: TRBJ1-6
v_gene: TRBV6-4

CDR3nt: TGCGCCAGCAGCTCCGGACAGACCACAGATACGCAGTATTTT
CDR3aa: CASSSGQTTDTQYF
d_gene: .
abundance: .
j_gene: TRBJ2-3
v_gene: TRBV4-1

CDR3nt: TGTGCCAGCAGCTTAGTAGGACGGGAGAATTCACCCCTCCACTTT
CDR3aa: CASSLVGRENSPLHF
d_gene: .
abundance: .
j_gene: TRBJ1-6
v_gene: TRBV11-1

CDR3nt: TGTGCCAGCAACCCGACCGGGAGGAGATCCGGGGAGCTGTTTTTT
CDR3aa: CASNPTGRRSGELFF
d_gene: TRBD2
abundance: .
j_gene: TRBJ2-2
v_gene: TRBV6-6

CDR3nt: TGTGCCAGCAGCCCGAGACAGGGGGCGCGTACCGGGGAGCTGTTTTTT
CDR3aa: CASSPRQGARTGELFF
d_gene: TRBD1
abundance: .
j_gene: TRBJ2-2
v_gene: TRBV7-2

CDR3nt: TGTGCCAGCAGCTCCCCCCCAGCGGGGACTCAGTTCTTC
CDR3aa: CASSSPPAGTQFF
d_gene: TRBD2
abundance: .
j_gene: TRBJ2-1
v_gene: TRBV7-2

CDR3nt: TGTGCCAGCCGCCCCCAGGTGGCGGGGGAAAAACTGTTTTTT
CDR3aa: CASRPQVAGEKLFF
d_gene: .
abundance: .
j_gene: TRBJ1-4
v_gene: TRBV19

CDR3nt: TGCGCCAGCAGCCCAATCGAAAGAGCAGGGCTTACGCAGCCCCAGCATTTT
CDR3aa: CASSPIERAGLTQPQHF
d_gene: .
abundance: .
j_gene: TRBJ1-5
v_gene: TRBV4-1

CDR3nt: TGCGCCAGCAGTGAACTTTACACTGAAGCTTTCTTT
CDR3aa: CASSELYTEAFF
d_gene: .
abundance: many
j_gene: TRBJ1-1
v_gene: TRBV10-1

CDR3nt: TGCGCCAGCAGCTTGGTCGGGACAGGGAACACCGGGGAGCTGTTTTTT
CDR3aa: CASSLVGTGNTGELFF
d_gene: TRBD1
abundance: .
j_gene: TRBJ2-2
v_gene: TRBV5-1

CDR3nt: TGTGCCAGCAGCTTTATCCGTGACTATGGCTACACCTTC
CDR3aa: CASSFIRDYGYTF
d_gene: .
abundance: .
j_gene: TRBJ1-2
v_gene: TRBV7-2

CDR3nt: TGTGCCAGCAGCCAAGGCGGGGGGGCCGGCGGGGAGCTGTTTTTT
CDR3aa: CASSQGGGAGGELFF
d_gene: TRBD2
abundance: .
j_gene: TRBJ2-2
v_gene: TRBV3-1/TRBV3-2

CDR3nt: TGTGCCAGTAGTCCTCAAGGGGCCAATCAGCCCCAGCATTTT
CDR3aa: CASSPQGANQPQHF
d_gene: .
abundance: .
j_gene: TRBJ1-5
v_gene: TRBV19

CDR3nt: TGTGCCAGCAGCGTAGATCCGCGGGGCGCTGAAGCTTTCTTT
CDR3aa: CASSVDPRGAEAFF
d_gene: .
abundance: .
j_gene: TRBJ1-1
v_gene: TRBV9

CDR3nt: TGTGCCAGCACCTATGGACAGGGGGAAAACACCATATATTTT
CDR3aa: CASTYGQGENTIYF
d_gene: TRBD1
abundance: once
j_gene: TRBJ1-3
v_gene: TRBV5-6

CDR3nt: TGTGCCAGCACCCGGACTAGTTCTTCAGATACGCAGTATTTT
CDR3aa: CASTRTSSSDTQYF
d_gene: TRBD2
abundance: .
j_gene: TRBJ2-3
v_gene: TRBV6-6

CDR3nt: TGTGCCAGCAGCTTAGGAGGGGGATATAACGCTAACTATGGCTACACCTTC
CDR3aa: CASSLGGGYNANYGYTF
d_gene: .
abundance: once
j_gene: TRBJ1-2
v_gene: TRBV11-3

CDR3nt: TGTGCCAGTAGTGAGGCAAGACAGGCCTTTACCAGCAATCAGCCCCAGCATTTT
CDR3aa: CASSEARQAFTSNQPQHF
d_gene: .
abundance: .
j_gene: TRBJ1-5
v_gene: TRBV19

CDR3nt: TGTGCCAGTAGCCCGGCAGATGAAAAACTGTTTTTT
CDR3aa: CASSPADEKLFF
d_gene: .
abundance: few
j_gene: TRBJ1-4
v_gene: TRBV6-2/TRBV6-3